The 10 T cell receptor beta chains below all came from one sample that was sequenced in a study of blood T cell repertoires in COVID-19. Libraries were prepared by immunoSEQ multiplex PCR; TCRdb keeps only in-frame clonotypes and omits some of them. In the table there are approximately 110,000 clones, around 81% of which are singletons. Material for sequencing was peripheral blood. The receptor set was obtained from an elderly man with acute or convalescent COVID-19.

About this clone: The same CDR3 arises from other DNA sequences in this sample as well. V and J are TRBV18 and TRBJ2-3; 9 bases line up with TRBD1. Germline lookup yields CDR1 KGHSH and CDR2 LQKENI. Losses at the gene ends were 3 bases for V and 1 base for J; bases not matched to a gene: 2. The CDR3 totals 15 residues. The CDR3 DNA sequence: TGTGCCAGCTCACCTCGGACAGGGGGCACAGATACGCAGTATTTT. This gives the protein CASSPRTGGTDTQYF.

This clone was counted only a few times. This chain joins TRBV29-1 and TRBJ2-1; the D gene is possibly TRBD2 (5 bases). The V gene lost 8 bases and the J gene lost 8 bases, with 13 bases spanning the gap. CDR1 SQVTM and CDR2 ANQGSEA come from the germline V gene. The CDR3 has 11 residues. CDR3 sequence (DNA): TGCAGCTTGACTGGAGGATATGAGCAGTTCTTC. Translated, it gives CSLTGGYEQFF.

The chain uses TRBV27 and TRBJ1-2; a possible D gene is TRBD1 (6 bases). V lost 5 bases to trimming and J lost 5 bases, with 18 bases between them. The CDR3 sequence is 15 residues long. The germline V gene has CDR1 MNHEY and CDR2 SMNVEV (reference sequence). CDR3 DNA sequence: TGTGCCAGCAGTCTGGACAGAGATCTACTGTATGGCTACACCTTC. Amino acids: CASSLDRDLLYGYTF.

J is TRBJ2-2 and V is TRBV5-1; the D gene is possibly TRBD2 (6 bases). Between the trimmed V and J ends, which lost 7 bases and 2 bases, there was a span of 12 bases. The CDR3 length is 14 residues. The V gene's germline CDR1 is SGHRS and CDR2 YFSETQ. The CDR3 loop reads CASGGTGNTGELFF. In DNA, the CDR3 is TGCGCCAGCGGAGGGACTGGAAACACCGGGGAGCTGTTTTTT. Drawing the rest from reference TRBV5-1 and TRBJ2-2, the complete variable domain is KAGVTQTPRYLIKTRGQQVTLSCSPISGHRSVSWYQQTPGQGLQFLFEYFSETQRNKGNFPGRFSGRQFSNSRSEMNVSTLELGDSALYLCASGGTGNTGELFFGEGSRLTVL.

V gene TRBV18 combines with J gene TRBJ1-2; 8 bases match TRBD1. The CDR3 contains 16 residues. V lost 3 bases and J lost 1; bases outside the gene matches: 7. Germline V gives CDR1 KGHSH, CDR2 LQKENI. CDR3 sequence (DNA): TGTGCCAGCTCACCGAAGACAGGGGAGAATAACTATGGCTACACCTTC. This sequence encodes CASSPKTGENNYGYTF.

This rearrangement joins TRBV28 to TRBJ1-2; a weak D match, TRBD1 (5 bases). Trimming stripped 5 bases from V and 3 bases from J, with 16 bases between. The CDR3 extends over 15 amino acids. CDR1 and CDR2 from the germline V gene are MDHEN and SYDVKM. The CDR3 nucleotides read TGTGCCAGCAGTCCAGCGGGGTTGGGGCACTATGGCTACACCTTC. Amino acid sequence: CASSPAGLGHYGYTF.

The chain joins TRBV28 to TRBJ1-1; perhaps TRBD1 as D (5 bases). Germline lookup yields CDR1 MDHEN and CDR2 SYDVKM. The CDR3 extends over 15 amino acids. V gave up 4 bases and J gave up 6 bases, with 18 bases separating them. CDR3 residues: CASSSSGIARPEAFF. CDR3 nucleotides: TGTGCCAGCAGTTCTTCAGGGATCGCGAGGCCTGAAGCTTTCTTT.

The chain uses TRBV18 and TRBJ2-7, with 9 positions matching TRBD1. Losses at the gene ends were 1 base for V and 3 bases for J; bases not matched to a gene: 1. The CDR3 is 14 amino acids. Germline loops: CDR1 KGHSH, CDR2 LQKENI. CDR3 nucleotides: TGTGCCAGCTCACCACGACAGGGGGTCTACGAGCAGTACTTC. Its translation is CASSPRQGVYEQYF.

This clone has just a few counts. V usage is TRBV5-1 and J usage is TRBJ2-1, with TRBD1 matching over 10 bases. Per the germline V gene, CDR1 is SGHRS and CDR2 is YFSETQ. The CDR3 has 16 residues. The trim removed 0 bases at V and 4 bases at J, leaving 4 bases unmatched. Here the CDR3 reads CASSLAGGQGYNEQFF. The CDR3 DNA follows: TGCGCCAGCAGCTTGGCCGGGGGACAGGGGTACAATGAGCAGTTCTTC.

V gene TRBV12-3 or TRBV12-4 combines with J gene TRBJ2-5; TRBD2 aligns across 8 bases. Germline trimming cut 7 bases from V and 5 bases from J; bases unmatched to any gene: 6. The CDR3 runs to 13 residues. The CDR3 region has the DNA TGTGCCAGCACCGGGGGGGGTTTGGAGACCCAGTACTTC. Amino acids: CASTGGGLETQYF.